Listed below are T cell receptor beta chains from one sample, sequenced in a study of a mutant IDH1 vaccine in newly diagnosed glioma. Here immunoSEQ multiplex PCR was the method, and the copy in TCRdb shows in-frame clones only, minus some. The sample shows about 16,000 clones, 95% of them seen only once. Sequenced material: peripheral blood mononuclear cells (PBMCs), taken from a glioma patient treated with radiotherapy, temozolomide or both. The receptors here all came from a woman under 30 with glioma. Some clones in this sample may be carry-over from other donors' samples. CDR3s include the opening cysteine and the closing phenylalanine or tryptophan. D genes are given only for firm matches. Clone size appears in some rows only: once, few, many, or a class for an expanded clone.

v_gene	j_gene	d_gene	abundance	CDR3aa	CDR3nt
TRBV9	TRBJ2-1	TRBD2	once	CASSAVGGAGNEQFF	TGTGCCAGCAGCGCGGTCGGGGGGGCCGGGAATGAGCAGTTCTTC
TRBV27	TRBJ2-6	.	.	CASRISGANVLTF	TGTGCCAGCCGGATCTCTGGGGCCAACGTCCTGACTTTC
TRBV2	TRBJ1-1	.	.	CASNPGRQNTEAFF	TGTGCCAGCAATCCGGGACGGCAGAACACTGAAGCTTTCTTT
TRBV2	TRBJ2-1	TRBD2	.	CASSAGLAGIWQFF	TGTGCCAGCAGCGCGGGACTAGCAGGTATTTGGCAGTTCTTC
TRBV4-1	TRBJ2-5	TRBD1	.	CASSQLGTGTGVREAQYF	TGCGCCAGCAGCCAGTTAGGGACCGGGACAGGGGTCAGGGAGGCCCAGTACTTC
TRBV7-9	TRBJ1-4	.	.	CASSDGRAAGVANEKLFF	TGTGCCAGCAGCGATGGGCGGGCAGCGGGGGTCGCTAATGAAAAACTGTTTTTT
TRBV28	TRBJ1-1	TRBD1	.	CASRQGGGLSEAFF	TGTGCCAGCAGACAGGGGGGGGGACTCTCAGAAGCTTTCTTT
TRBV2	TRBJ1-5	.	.	CASRRQDQPQHF	TGTGCCAGCAGACGACAGGATCAGCCCCAGCATTTT
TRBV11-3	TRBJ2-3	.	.	CASSIEQSQYF	TGTGCCAGCAGCATAGAGCAGTCGCAGTATTTT
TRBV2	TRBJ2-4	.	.	CASSEETLFSKNIQYF	TGTGCCAGCAGTGAGGAGACCCTTTTTTCCAAAAACATTCAGTACTTC
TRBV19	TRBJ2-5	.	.	CASSMGRDQYF	TGTGCCAGTAGTATGGGCCGCGACCAGTACTTC
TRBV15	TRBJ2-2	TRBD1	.	CATSRAVDRKNTGELFF	TGTGCCACCAGCAGGGCGGTGGACAGGAAGAACACCGGGGAGCTGTTTTTT
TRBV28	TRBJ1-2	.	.	CASSDTIYGYTF	TGTGCCAGCAGCGACACTATCTATGGCTACACCTTC
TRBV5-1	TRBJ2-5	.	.	CASSPRGGTEETQYF	TGCGCCAGCAGCCCCAGGGGGGGTACTGAGGAGACCCAGTACTTC
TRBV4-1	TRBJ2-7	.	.	CASSSSTGFYEQYF	TGCGCCAGCAGCTCCTCGACAGGATTTTACGAGCAGTACTTC
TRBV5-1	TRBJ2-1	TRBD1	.	CASSLELGTGVNEQFF	TGCGCCAGCAGCTTGGAGTTAGGGACAGGGGTCAATGAGCAGTTCTTC
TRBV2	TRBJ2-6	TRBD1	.	CASRRQGNRSGANVLTF	TGTGCCAGCCGAAGACAGGGGAATCGCTCTGGGGCCAACGTCCTGACTTTC
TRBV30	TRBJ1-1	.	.	CAWSAGTSFVNTEAFF	TGTGCCTGGAGCGCCGGGACATCCTTTGTGAACACTGAAGCTTTCTTT
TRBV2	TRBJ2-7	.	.	CASVGDPVHEQYF	TGTGCCAGCGTGGGGGACCCAGTCCACGAGCAGTACTTC
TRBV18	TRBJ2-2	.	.	CASSPPGVTGELFF	TGTGCCAGCTCCCCCCCCGGGGTCACCGGGGAGCTGTTTTTT
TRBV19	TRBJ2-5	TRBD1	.	CASSRGTGAGGETQYF	TGTGCCAGTAGTAGGGGGACAGGGGCAGGGGGGGAGACCCAGTACTTC
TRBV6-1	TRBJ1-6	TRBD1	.	CASRGQYNSPLHF	TGTGCCAGCCGGGGACAGTATAATTCACCCCTCCACTTT
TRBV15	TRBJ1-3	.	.	CATSTGILSGNTIYF	TGTGCCACCAGCACAGGTATTCTGTCTGGAAACACCATATATTTT
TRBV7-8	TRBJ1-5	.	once	CASSLGGGGGERPQHF	TGTGCCAGCAGCTTAGGCGGAGGGGGAGGGGAAAGGCCCCAGCATTTT
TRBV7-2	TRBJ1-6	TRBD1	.	CASRLDRANSPLHF	TGTGCCAGCAGGCTGGACAGGGCTAATTCACCCCTCCACTTT
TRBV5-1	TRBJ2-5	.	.	CASSTDRETQYF	TGCGCCAGCAGCACGGACAGAGAGACCCAGTACTTC
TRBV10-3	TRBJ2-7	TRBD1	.	CAISDPRQGGTYEQYF	TGTGCCATCAGTGATCCTCGACAGGGGGGGACCTACGAGCAGTACTTC
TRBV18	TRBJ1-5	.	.	CASSPPGGDQPQHF	TGTGCCAGCTCACCACCGGGGGGGGATCAGCCCCAGCATTTT
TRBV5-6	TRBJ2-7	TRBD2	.	CASSWGGRGYEQYF	TGTGCCAGCAGCTGGGGCGGGAGGGGTTACGAGCAGTACTTC
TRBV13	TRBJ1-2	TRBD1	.	CASSTRTGVDYGYTF	TGTGCCAGCAGCACCAGGACAGGGGTTGACTATGGCTACACCTTC
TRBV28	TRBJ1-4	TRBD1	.	CASSSPDRDEKLFF	TGTGCCAGCAGTTCTCCGGACAGGGACGAAAAACTGTTTTTT
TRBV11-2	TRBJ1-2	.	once	CASSLARDLYGYTF	TGTGCCAGCAGCTTAGCTCGGGACTTATATGGCTACACCTTC
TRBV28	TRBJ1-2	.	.	CASSGGQGSYGYTF	TGTGCCAGCAGTGGCGGCCAGGGCTCCTATGGCTACACCTTC
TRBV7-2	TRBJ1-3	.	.	CASSLAQGYSGNTIYF	TGTGCCAGCAGCTTAGCGCAGGGTTACTCTGGAAACACCATATATTTT
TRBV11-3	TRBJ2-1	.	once	CASSQDSSYNEQFF	TGTGCCAGCAGCCAAGACAGCTCCTACAATGAGCAGTTCTTC
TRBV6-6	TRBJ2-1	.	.	CASSYVSGPYNEQFF	TGTGCCAGCAGTTACGTTTCCGGGCCCTACAATGAGCAGTTCTTC
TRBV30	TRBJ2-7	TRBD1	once	CAWVRSDRVYEQYF	TGTGCCTGGGTTCGCTCCGACAGGGTATACGAGCAGTACTTC
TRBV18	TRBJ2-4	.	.	CASSPQGLGNIQYF	TGTGCCAGCTCACCACAGGGGTTAGGGAACATTCAGTACTTC
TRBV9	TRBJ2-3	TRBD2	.	CATSPSGRSNTQYF	TGTGCCACCTCACCAAGCGGGAGATCAAATACGCAGTATTTT
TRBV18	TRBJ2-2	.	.	CASSRTLPGGELFF	TGTGCCAGCTCACGGACACTACCTGGGGGGGAGCTGTTTTTT
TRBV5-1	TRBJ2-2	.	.	CASSLAAGSGELFF	TGCGCCAGCAGCTTGGCCGCGGGCAGCGGGGAGCTGTTTTTT
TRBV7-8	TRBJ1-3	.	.	CASSLGAKNTIYF	TGTGCCAGCAGCTTGGGAGCAAAAAACACCATATATTTT